These T cell receptor beta chains were read from a single sample in a study of shared clonotypes between healthy human individuals. Using immunoSEQ multiplex PCR, the repertoire was profiled, and TCRdb retains in-frame clones only, with some absent. The data show around 1.9 million clones, roughly 91% seen once. What was sequenced was naive CD8+ T cells from PBMCs. All receptors come from a man aged 18 to 30 in good health. Some clones in this sample may be carry-over from other donors' samples. CDR3s include the opening cysteine and the closing phenylalanine or tryptophan.

CASSPFRTGEETQYF	TRBJ2-5	15	TRBV14
CASSYSRRVSNNEQFF	TRBJ2-1	16	TRBV6-5
CASSFYSFYNEQFF	TRBJ2-1	14	TRBV11-3
CASRRDRGSQETQYF	TRBJ2-5	15	TRBV6-6
CASSERGGSTYEQYF	TRBJ2-7	15	TRBV10-2
CASSQGWSQSSYEQYF	TRBJ2-7	16	TRBV4-1
CASSLGLSTDTQYF	TRBJ2-3	14	TRBV7-2
CASSQDPTGLNTEAFF	TRBJ1-1	16	TRBV4-3
CASKVGSPSSYEQYF	TRBJ2-7	15	TRBV11-2
CASSERTSGSVTDTQYF	TRBJ2-3	17	TRBV6-1